This T cell receptor (beta chain) was captured in a study of OX40 agonist ivuxolimab in advanced cancers. There are 14 residues in the CDR3. Unmatched junction bases numbered 9, after V lost 5 bases and J lost 9 bases. Looked up from germline, CDR1 is SGHNT and CDR2 is YENEEA. Note on this clone: Its antigen is as yet unknown.

Sequencing was performed with immunoSEQ multiplex PCR; in TCRdb, only in-frame clones are kept and a portion is missing. The sample holds fewer than 85,000 clones, around 90% seen once. Findings of the study overall: There was clonal expansion of CD4+ and CD8+ blood T cells by week 6 at 0.1 to 3.0 mg/kg.

The sequencing here drew on CD4+ or CD8+ T cells sorted from blood, taken in a trial of the OX40 agonist ivuxolimab. The sequence derives from an adult with an advanced solid tumor such as melanoma, head and neck, liver or kidney cancer. The rearrangement links TRBV11-3 to TRBJ2-1, with 8 bases identical to TRBD1. This chain's CDR3 is CASSPYTGGREQFF. CDR3 bases: TGTGCCAGCAGCCCATATACAGGGGGTCGTGAGCAGTTCTTC.